This TCR beta chain was observed in a study of blood T cell repertoires in COVID-19. Looking at the study overall: PBMCs, B-cell-depleted T cells, or T cells provided the cDNA or gDNA that made up the material.

Using immunoSEQ multiplex PCR, the repertoire was profiled, and TCRdb retains in-frame clones only, with some absent. The data hold approximately 500,000 clones, with approximately 87% observed a single time. Adults between about 18 and 95 years of age took part from fewer than 30 US areas. Germline lookup yields CDR1 SGHDT and CDR2 YYEEEE. The V end was cut by 0 bases, the J end by 0 bases, with 10 bases between. The CDR3 is made up of 16 amino acids. This sequence was found in a woman aged 40 to 50 who had recovered from COVID-19. The specimen was PBMCs or T cells enriched from blood (not recorded which). The V call is TRBV5-6, the J call TRBJ1-3; D might be TRBD1 (5 bases). CDR3 DNA: TGTGCCAGCAGCTTGGGACAGACTTACTCTGGAAACACCATATATTTT. Its protein product is CASSLGQTYSGNTIYF.